This T cell receptor (beta chain) originates from a study of vaccination effects on CD4 cells after COVID-19. Profiling relied on immunoSEQ multiplex PCR, and the TCRdb table lists in-frame clones only, not all of them. Of tens of thousands of clones listed, over 75% are singletons. With regard to this clone: The antigen is not known.

Ahead of sequencing, the ViraFEST assay grew antigen-specific CD4+ T cells using viral peptide pools. When ten to eleven days of culture had elapsed, CD4+ T cells were isolated. Between the trimmed V and J ends, which lost 4 bases and 0 bases, there was a span of 13 bases. In germline, CDR1 is MNHNS, CDR2 SASEGT. The CDR3 has 16 amino acids. Sequences were derived from CD4+ T cells from PBMCs cultured with HCoV-229E spike peptides, sampled before COVID-19 vaccination. The TCR was taken from a human donor who received a COVID-19 vaccine. The chain recombines TRBV6-1 with TRBJ1-5, with D possibly being TRBD1 (5 bases). The chain's CDR3 is CASSGVLGVSNQPQHF. The CDR3 DNA reads as TGTGCCAGCAGTGGGGTTTTAGGGGTTAGCAATCAGCCCCAGCATTTT.